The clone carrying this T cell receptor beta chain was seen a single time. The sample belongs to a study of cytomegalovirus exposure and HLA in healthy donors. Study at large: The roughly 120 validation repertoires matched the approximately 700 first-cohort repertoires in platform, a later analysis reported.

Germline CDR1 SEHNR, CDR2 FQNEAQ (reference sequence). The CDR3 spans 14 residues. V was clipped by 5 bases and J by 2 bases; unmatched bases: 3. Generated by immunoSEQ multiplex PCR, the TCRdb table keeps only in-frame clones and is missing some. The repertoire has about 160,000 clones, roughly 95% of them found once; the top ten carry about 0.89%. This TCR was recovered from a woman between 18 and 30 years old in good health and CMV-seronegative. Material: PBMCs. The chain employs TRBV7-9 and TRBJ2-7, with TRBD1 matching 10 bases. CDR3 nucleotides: TGTGCCAGCAGCGCAGGGACAGGGGCCTACGAGCAGTACTTC. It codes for CASSAGTGAYEQYF.